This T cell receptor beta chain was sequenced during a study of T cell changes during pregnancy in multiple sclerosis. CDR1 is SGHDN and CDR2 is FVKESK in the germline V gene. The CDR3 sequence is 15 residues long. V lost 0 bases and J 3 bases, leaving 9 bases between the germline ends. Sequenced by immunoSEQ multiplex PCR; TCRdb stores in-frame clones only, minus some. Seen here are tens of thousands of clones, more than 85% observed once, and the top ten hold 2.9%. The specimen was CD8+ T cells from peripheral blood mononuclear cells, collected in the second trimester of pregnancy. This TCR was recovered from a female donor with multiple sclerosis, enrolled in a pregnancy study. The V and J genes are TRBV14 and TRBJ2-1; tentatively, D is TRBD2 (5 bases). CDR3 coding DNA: TGTGCCAGCAGCCAAGAAGGAAGCGGCTACAATGAGCAGTTCTTC. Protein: CASSQEGSGYNEQFF. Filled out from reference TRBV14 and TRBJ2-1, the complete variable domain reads EAGVTQFPSHSVIEKGQTVTLRCDPISGHDNLYWYRRVMGKEIKFLLHFVKESKQDESGMPNNRFLAERTGGTYSTLKVQPAELEDSGVYFCASSQEGSGYNEQFFGPGTRLTVL.